The 14 T cell receptor beta chains in this list originate from one sample, sequenced in a study of blood T cell repertoires in COVID-19. Sequenced by immunoSEQ multiplex PCR; TCRdb stores in-frame clones only, minus some. The sample lists some 150,000 clones, 87% occurring once. The specimen sequenced was peripheral blood. The source is a middle-aged man with active COVID-19.

The J gene is TRBJ1-3, the V gene TRBV10-3, with a tentative D call TRBD1 (6 bases). CDR3 length: 14 amino acids. Per the germline V gene, CDR1 is ENHRY and CDR2 is SYGVKD. The ends were cut back, 8 bases at V and 0 bases at J, with 11 bases in the middle. The CDR3 region has the DNA TGTGCCATCGCTGGACAGAACTCTGGAAACACCATATATTTT. The encoded protein is CAIAGQNSGNTIYF.

The chain has TRBV18 and TRBJ2-1; 9 nucleotides agree with TRBD2. The CDR3 runs to 16 residues. With V trimmed by 6 bases and J by 0 bases, 6 bases remained unmatched. The V gene's germline CDR1 is KGHSH and CDR2 LQKENI. CDR3 in amino acids: CASSGGGASSYNEQFF. The CDR3, as DNA: TGTGCCAGCTCCGGCGGGGGGGCTAGCTCCTACAATGAGCAGTTCTTC.

This clone was seen just once. V is TRBV18 and J is TRBJ2-7; D unresolved. The germline V gene has CDR1 KGHSH and CDR2 LQKENI. V lost 0 bases and J lost 0, with 6 bases in between. The CDR3 loop spans 14 amino acids. The CDR3 region is CASSPPNPSYEQYF. CDR3 in DNA: TGTGCCAGCTCACCACCCAATCCCTCCTACGAGCAGTACTTC.

This clone was seen only once. The chain uses TRBV5-4 and TRBJ1-1; the match to TRBD1 covers 9 bases. This CDR3 has 12 amino acids. V was clipped by 4 bases and J by 12 bases; unmatched bases: 7. Germline V gives CDR1 SGHNT, CDR2 YYREEE (reference sequence). As DNA, the CDR3 is TGTGCCAGCAGCATTGCCGGGACAGGGACTTTCTTT. This gives the protein CASSIAGTGTFF. Filled out from reference TRBV5-4 and TRBJ1-1, the complete variable domain reads ETGVTQSPTHLIKTRGQQVTLRCSSQSGHNTVSWYQQALGQGPQFIFQYYREEENGRGNFPPRFSGLQFPNYSSELNVNALELDDSALYLCASSIAGTGTFFGQGTRLTVV.

The chain has TRBV9 and TRBJ2-1; no clear D gene. Germline loops: CDR1 SGDLS, CDR2 YYNGEE. The CDR3 is 13 residues long. V was pared by 4 bases and J by 10 bases, with 15 bases between. In nucleotides, the CDR3 is TGTGCCAGCAGCCGTAGCCCTGCCCAGGAGCAGTTCTTC. It yields the protein CASSRSPAQEQFF.

The chain employs TRBV7-9 and TRBJ1-1; tentatively, D is TRBD1 (6 bases). The CDR3 is 14 residues long. Germline CDR1 SEHNR, CDR2 FQNEAQ (reference sequence). V was clipped by 5 bases and J by 1 base, with 11 bases between them. CDR3 protein: CASSVGQRNTEAFF. The DNA for the CDR3 is TGTGCCAGCAGCGTAGGACAGCGGAACACTGAAGCTTTCTTT.

This clone was counted only a few times. This chain links TRBV5-1 with TRBJ2-3; D remains ambiguous. Germline V gives CDR1 SGHRS, CDR2 YFSETQ. This CDR3 region has 12 residues. The V and J ends lost 3 bases and 2 bases respectively, with 4 bases between them. The DNA for the CDR3 is TGCGCCAGCAGCTCGTACACAGATACGCAGTATTTT. It is translated as CASSSYTDTQYF.

The chain is built from TRBV10-3 and TRBJ1-5; maybe TRBD1 (6 bases). V lost 6 bases and J lost 0, with 9 bases in between. CDR3 length: 14 amino acids. Germline lookup yields CDR1 ENHRY and CDR2 SYGVKD. CDR3 nucleotides: TGTGCCATCAGCGGACAGCATAGCAATCAGCCCCAGCATTTT. Translated, it gives CAISGQHSNQPQHF.

The chain has TRBV18 and TRBJ2-1; TRBD1 aligns across 9 bases. Germline CDR1 reads KGHSH; CDR2 reads LQKENI. V lost 3 bases, J lost 7 bases, and 10 bases stayed unmatched. The CDR3 length is 16 residues. CDR3 amino acids: CASSPPGQGFGNEQFF. DNA of the CDR3: TGTGCCAGCTCACCTCCGGGACAGGGTTTCGGGAATGAGCAGTTCTTC.

The chain joins TRBV28 to TRBJ1-5; D might be TRBD1 (5 bases). Germline V lookup: CDR1 MDHEN, CDR2 SYDVKM. Trimming removed 9 bases from V and 4 bases from J, with 13 bases in between. CDR3 length equals 13 residues. The CDR3 coding sequence is TGTGCCAGTAGAGACAGCAATAATCAGCCCCAGCATTTT. It encodes CASRDSNNQPQHF.

This CDR3 reads CSATGNGYTF. The DNA for the CDR3 is TGCAGTGCCACGGGTAATGGCTACACCTTC. The chain carries TRBV20-1 and TRBJ1-2; D unclear. V lost 6 bases, J lost 6 bases, and 8 bases lay in between. This CDR3 contains 10 residues. Per the germline V gene, CDR1 is DFQATT and CDR2 is SNEGSKA (reference sequence).

This sequence joins TRBV30 and TRBJ2-7, with D maybe TRBD1 (6 bases). The germline V and J ends were trimmed by 2 bases and 7 bases, with 12 bases remaining between them. Germline V lookup: CDR1 GTSNPN, CDR2 SVGIG (reference sequence). The CDR3 totals 12 residues. The CDR3 region has the DNA TGTGCCTGGAGTAGACAGGTAGAAGAGCAGTACTTC. Its translation is CAWSRQVEEQYF.

The gene calls are TRBV6-5 and TRBJ2-1, with D possibly matching TRBD2 (6 bases). The CDR3 has 13 amino acids. V was shortened by 6 bases and J by 3 bases, with 9 bases between the two germline ends. Looked up from germline, CDR1 is MNHEY and CDR2 is SVGAGI. The CDR3 here is CASRTGGYNEQFF. The CDR3 nucleotides read TGTGCCAGCAGGACCGGGGGCTACAATGAGCAGTTCTTC.

The chain couples TRBV7-2 to TRBJ1-2; D might be TRBD1 (5 bases). Germline lookup yields CDR1 SGHTA and CDR2 FQGNSA. The germline V and J ends were trimmed by 1 base and 4 bases, with 10 bases remaining between them. This CDR3 is built from 14 residues. The DNA of the CDR3 is TGTGCCAGCAGCTTAGATTGGGGGGTCTATGGCTACACCTTC. Translation: CASSLDWGVYGYTF.